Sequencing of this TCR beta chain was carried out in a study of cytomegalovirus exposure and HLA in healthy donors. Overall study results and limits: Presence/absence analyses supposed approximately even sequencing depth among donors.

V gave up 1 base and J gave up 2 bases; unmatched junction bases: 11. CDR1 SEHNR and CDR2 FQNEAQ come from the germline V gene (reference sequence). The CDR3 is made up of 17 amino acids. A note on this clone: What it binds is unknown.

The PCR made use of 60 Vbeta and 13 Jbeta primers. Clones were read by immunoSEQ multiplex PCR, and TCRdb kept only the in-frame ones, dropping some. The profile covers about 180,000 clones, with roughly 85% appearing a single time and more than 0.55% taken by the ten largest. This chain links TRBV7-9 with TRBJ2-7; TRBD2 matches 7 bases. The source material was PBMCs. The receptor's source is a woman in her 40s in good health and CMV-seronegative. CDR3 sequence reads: CASSLGGVAGVAYEQYF. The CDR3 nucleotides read TGTGCCAGCAGCTTAGGAGGTGTGGCGGGAGTAGCCTACGAGCAGTACTTC.